This T cell receptor (beta chain) emerged from a study of cytomegalovirus exposure and HLA in healthy donors. Across the study: Earlier sequencing of about 179 million T cells yielded 95 million to 120 million unique TCR beta sequences.

The CDR3 covers 16 residues. V gave up 0 bases and J gave up 6 bases, with 17 bases separating them. Germline CDR1 MNHEY, CDR2 SVGAGI. A word on this clone: The antigen is unknown.

The PCR used 60 Vbeta and 13 Jbeta primers. Repertoires were generated with immunoSEQ multiplex PCR, while TCRdb's copy carries only in-frame clones and drops some. The table has approximately 190,000 clones, 80% seen once; the top ten hold roughly 6.7%. Points from the study as a whole: The records held CMV serostatus as the only immune exposure information. Cytomegalovirus-associated TCR beta chains were listed, numbering some 150. Researchers reportedly found TCR beta sequences accurately predicted most subjects' HLA-A and HLA-B alleles.

The chain recombines TRBV6-5 with TRBJ1-2, with D possibly matching TRBD1 (5 bases). Material for sequencing was PBMCs. The sequence was collected from a middle-aged man in good health and CMV-seropositive. CDR3 region: CASSYSNIAGWDGYTF. CDR3 DNA sequence: TGTGCCAGCAGTTACTCGAATATTGCAGGGTGGGATGGCTACACCTTC.